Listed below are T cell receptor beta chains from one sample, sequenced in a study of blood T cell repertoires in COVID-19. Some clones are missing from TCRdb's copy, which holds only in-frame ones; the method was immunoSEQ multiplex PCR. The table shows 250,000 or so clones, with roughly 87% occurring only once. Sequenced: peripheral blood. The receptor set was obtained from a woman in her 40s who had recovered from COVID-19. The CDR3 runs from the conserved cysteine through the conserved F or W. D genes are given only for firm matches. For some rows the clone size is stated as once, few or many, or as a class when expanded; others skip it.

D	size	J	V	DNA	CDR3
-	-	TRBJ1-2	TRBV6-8	TGTGCCAGCATCCGGCGGGGAGGCTACTATGGCTACACCTTC	CASIRRGGYYGYTF
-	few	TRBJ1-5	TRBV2	TGTGCCAGCAGTGAAGGTGCTTCGGGGCAGCCCCAGCATTTT	CASSEGASGQPQHF
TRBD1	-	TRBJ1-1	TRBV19	TGTGCCAGTAGTCCATGGGACAGGGGGATGAACACTGAAGCTTTCTTT	CASSPWDRGMNTEAFF
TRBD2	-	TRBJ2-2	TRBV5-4	TGTGCCAGCAGCTCCAGCGGGAGGGGCACCGGGGAGCTGTTTTTT	CASSSSGRGTGELFF
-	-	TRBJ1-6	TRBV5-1	TGCGCCAGCAGCGAAACTAGGGGGACGGTGGGACCCCTCCACTTT	CASSETRGTVGPLHF
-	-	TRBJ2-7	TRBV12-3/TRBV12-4	TGTGCCAGCAGTTTACGAGACAGGCCTTACTTC	CASSLRDRPYF
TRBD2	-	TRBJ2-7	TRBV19	TGTGCCAGTAGTATCCCCGGGACTAGCGGAAAGCAGTACTTC	CASSIPGTSGKQYF
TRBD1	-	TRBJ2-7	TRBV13	TGTGCCAGCAGCTCAGGACAGGAGTCCTACGAGCAGTACTTC	CASSSGQESYEQYF
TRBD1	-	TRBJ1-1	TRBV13	TGTGCCAGCAGCTTCCACGGACAGGGTGGAACTGAAGCTTTCTTT	CASSFHGQGGTEAFF
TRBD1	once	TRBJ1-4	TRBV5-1	TGCGCCAGCACCCCCCTAGGGACAGGGGAAGAAAAACTGTTTTTT	CASTPLGTGEEKLFF
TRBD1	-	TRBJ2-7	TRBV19	TGTGCCAGTAGCCCCGGGACAGGGGCCGTCTACGAGCAGTACTTC	CASSPGTGAVYEQYF
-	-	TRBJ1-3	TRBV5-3	TGTGCCAGAAGCTTGAGCTCAAAAAACACCATATATTTT	CARSLSSKNTIYF
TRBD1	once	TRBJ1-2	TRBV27	TGTGCCAGCAGTTCCTTAGTGGCAGGGGGCAACTATGGCTACACCTTC	CASSSLVAGGNYGYTF
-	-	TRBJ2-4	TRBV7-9	TGTGCCAGCGGGGGCGCTTGGGAAAACATTCAGTACTTC	CASGGAWENIQYF
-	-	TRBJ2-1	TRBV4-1	TGCGCCAGCAGCCATGCAAGGAGCTCCTACAATGAGCAGTTCTTC	CASSHARSSYNEQFF
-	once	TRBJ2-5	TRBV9	TGTGCCAGCAGCGTAACCCCGGGGTCCCAGGAGACCCAGTACTTC	CASSVTPGSQETQYF
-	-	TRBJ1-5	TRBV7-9	TGTGCCAGCAGCTTATTTGCAGGGGTGGATCAGCCCCAGCATTTT	CASSLFAGVDQPQHF
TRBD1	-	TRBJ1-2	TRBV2	TGTGCCAGCAGTGATGGGACAGGGGTCTTACCCTACACCTTC	CASSDGTGVLPYTF